This record concerns one T cell receptor beta chain sequence. This sample is drawn from a study of technical replicates of blood from a handful of donors. Assay: immunoSEQ multiplex PCR; the TCRdb copy retains only in-frame clones and omits some. Of approximately 89,000 clones listed, 94% were seen once; the top ten hold approximately 0.39%. The CDR3 extends over 14 amino acids. CDR1 and CDR2 (germline): SGHRS, YFSETQ. Trimming shortened V by 4 bases and J by 5 bases, and 14 bases separated the two germline ends. The chain couples TRBV5-1 to TRBJ2-3; D perhaps matches TRBD1 (6 bases). The sample consisted of T cells isolated from PBMCs. The sequence was collected from a human donor in good health. The CDR3 DNA is TGCGCCAGCAGCCCACCAGGGGTAGGAGATACGCAGTATTTT. Amino acids: CASSPPGVGDTQYF.